The T cell receptor beta chain described here comes from a study of blood T cell repertoires in COVID-19. Only in-frame clones appear in the TCRdb table, and some are missing; sequencing was by immunoSEQ multiplex PCR. The sample includes tens of thousands of clones, roughly 89% of them seen just once. The V gene's germline CDR1 is LGHDT and CDR2 YNNKEL (reference sequence). The CDR3 covers 13 residues. Between the trimmed V and J ends, which lost 5 bases and 14 bases, there was a span of 19 bases. Sequenced material: peripheral blood. This TCR came from a woman in her forties or fifties with active COVID-19. This chain links TRBV3-1 (or the pseudogene TRBV3-2) with TRBJ2-1; no firm D call. CDR3: CASSAVGAQSEFF. CDR3 nucleotide sequence: TGTGCCAGCAGCGCCGTTGGAGCGCAATCTGAGTTCTTC.